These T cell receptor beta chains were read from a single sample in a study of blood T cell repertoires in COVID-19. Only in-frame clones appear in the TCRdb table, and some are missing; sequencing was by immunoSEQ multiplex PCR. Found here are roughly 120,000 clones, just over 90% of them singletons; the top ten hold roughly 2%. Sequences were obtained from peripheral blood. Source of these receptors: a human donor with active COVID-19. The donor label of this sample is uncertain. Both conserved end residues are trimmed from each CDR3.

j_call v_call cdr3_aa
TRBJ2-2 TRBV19 ASRAGTGSKGELF
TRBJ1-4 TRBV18 ASSPPNANEKLF
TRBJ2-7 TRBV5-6 ASSSTGFSYEQY
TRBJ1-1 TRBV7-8 ASSLLQGNTEAF
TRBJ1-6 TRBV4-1 ASSRDRGNSPLH
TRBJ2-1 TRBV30 AWRFQRDRADNEQF
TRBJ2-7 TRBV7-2 ASSLEASGSYEQY
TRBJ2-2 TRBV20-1 SASGLALVANTGELF
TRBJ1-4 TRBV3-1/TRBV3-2 ASSQGGFEEKLF
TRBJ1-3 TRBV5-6 ASSPGQGISGNTIY
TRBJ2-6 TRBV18 ASQPGLSGANVLT
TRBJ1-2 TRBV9 ASSVYPGEGYGYT
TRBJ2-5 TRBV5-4 ASSLIQFQETQY
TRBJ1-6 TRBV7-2 ASSNDIWDNSPLH
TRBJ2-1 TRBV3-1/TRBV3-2 ASSEGDATYNEQF
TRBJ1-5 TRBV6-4 ASAEGLNQPQH
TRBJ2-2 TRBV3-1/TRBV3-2 ASSRGGSGELF
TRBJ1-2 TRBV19 ASSNTGLYGYT
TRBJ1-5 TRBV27 ASSATGGNQPQH
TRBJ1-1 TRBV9 ASSALPYGTEAF
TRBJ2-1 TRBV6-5 ASSYSVRRVNERF
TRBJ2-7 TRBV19 ASSLTGAYEQY
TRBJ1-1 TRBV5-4 ASRLTANTEAF
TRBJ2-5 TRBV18 ASSPSEETQY
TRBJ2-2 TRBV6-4 ASNDRDDTGELF
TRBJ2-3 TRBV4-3 ASSQERSGTDTQY
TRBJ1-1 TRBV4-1 ASRRDRGGTEAF
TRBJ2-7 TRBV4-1 ASSQIGGGGGGNEQY
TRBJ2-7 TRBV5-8 ASSLFQGAMIYEQY
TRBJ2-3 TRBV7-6 ASSRGTGSTDTQY
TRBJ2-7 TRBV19 ASSYFGTGAPYEQY